The 5 T cell receptor beta chains below all came from one sample that was sequenced in a study of PD-L1 blockade in urothelial cancer. Indicated time point: pretreatment peripheral blood. The table came from immunoSEQ multiplex PCR; TCRdb's copy has only in-frame clones and leaves some out. The sample has approximately 94,000 clones; roughly 84% are singletons. The source was PBMCs, collected around atezolizumab (anti-PD-L1) treatment. The receptors were gathered from a man in his 60s with urothelial cancer.

The sample holds a few counts of this clone. V and J are TRBV6-1 and TRBJ1-2; D remains unclear. Germline CDR1 is MNHNS and CDR2 is SASEGT. This CDR3 is built from 13 residues. V was shortened by 0 bases and J by 10 bases, with 12 bases between the two germline ends. The CDR3 bases are TGTGCCAGCAGTGAAGCTGGCCAGGCAACCTACACCTTC. This sequence encodes CASSEAGQATYTF.

V and J are TRBV5-6 and TRBJ1-2; D gene uncertain. The CDR3 runs 13 residues. Trimming cost V 0 bases and J 11 bases, with 14 bases left between them. Germline lookup yields CDR1 SGHDT and CDR2 YYEEEE. CDR3 region: CASSLAVTEPYTF. CDR3 sequence (DNA): TGTGCCAGCAGCTTGGCGGTGACGGAGCCTTACACCTTC.

CDR3 protein: CASSSTTSGGGYEQFF. The DNA for the CDR3 is TGCGCCAGCAGCTCCACGACTAGCGGGGGGGGGTATGAGCAGTTCTTC. The chain combines TRBV5-1 with TRBJ2-1; 14 nucleotides match TRBD2. Losses at the gene ends were 3 bases for V and 8 bases for J; bases not matched to a gene: 7. Germline V gene sequence: CDR1 SGHRS, CDR2 YFSETQ. The CDR3 covers 16 residues.

This clone has only one observation. V usage is TRBV29-1 and J usage is TRBJ2-7; TRBD1 might be the D (6 bases). With 7 bases removed from V and 2 bases from J, the gap between germline ends came to 15 bases. The germline gives CDR1 SQVTM, CDR2 ANQGSEA. The CDR3 consists of 13 residues. Here the CDR3 reads CSALLGTTYEQYF. In nucleotides, the CDR3 is TGCAGCGCGTTGCTCGGGACAACCTACGAGCAGTACTTC.

The chain is built from TRBV18 and TRBJ1-1; D is unresolved. Trimming left V 2 bases short and J 5 bases short, with 12 bases between. CDR3 size: 14 residues. CDR1 and CDR2 from the germline V gene are KGHSH and LQKENI. The DNA for the CDR3 is TGTGCCAGCTCACCAGAGGGCCGGGGTACTGAAGCTTTCTTT. It codes for CASSPEGRGTEAFF.